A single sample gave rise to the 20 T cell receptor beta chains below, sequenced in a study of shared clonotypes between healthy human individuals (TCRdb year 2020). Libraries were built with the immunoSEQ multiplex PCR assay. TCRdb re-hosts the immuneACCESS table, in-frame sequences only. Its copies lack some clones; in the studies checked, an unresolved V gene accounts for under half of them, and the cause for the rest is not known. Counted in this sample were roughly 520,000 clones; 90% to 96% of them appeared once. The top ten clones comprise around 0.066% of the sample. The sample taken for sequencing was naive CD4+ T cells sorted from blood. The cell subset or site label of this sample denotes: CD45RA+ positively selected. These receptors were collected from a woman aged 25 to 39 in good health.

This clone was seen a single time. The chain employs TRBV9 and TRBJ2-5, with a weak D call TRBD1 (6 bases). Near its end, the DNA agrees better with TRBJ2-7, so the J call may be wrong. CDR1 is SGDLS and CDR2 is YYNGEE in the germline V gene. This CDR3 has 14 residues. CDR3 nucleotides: TGTGCCAGCAGCGTAGAACAGGGTAAGGCCGAGCAGTACTTC. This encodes CASSVEQGKAEQYF.

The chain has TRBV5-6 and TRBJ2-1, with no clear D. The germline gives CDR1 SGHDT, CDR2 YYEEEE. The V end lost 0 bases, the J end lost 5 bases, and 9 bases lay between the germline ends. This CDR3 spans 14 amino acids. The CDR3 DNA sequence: TGTGCCAGCAGCTTGGGGGCGGTCCACAATGAGCAGTTCTTC. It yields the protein CASSLGAVHNEQFF.

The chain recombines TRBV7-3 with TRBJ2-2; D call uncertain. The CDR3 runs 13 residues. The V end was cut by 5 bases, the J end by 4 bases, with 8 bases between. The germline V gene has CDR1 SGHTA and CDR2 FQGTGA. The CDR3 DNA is TGTGCCAGCAGCCCCCGTAGCACCGGGGAGCTGTTTTTT. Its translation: CASSPRSTGELFF.

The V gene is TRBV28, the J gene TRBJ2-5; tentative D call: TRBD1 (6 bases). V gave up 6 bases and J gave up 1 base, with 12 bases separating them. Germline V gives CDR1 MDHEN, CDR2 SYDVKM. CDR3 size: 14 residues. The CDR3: CASSKLDSQETQYF. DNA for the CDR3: TGTGCCAGCAGCAAATTGGACAGCCAAGAGACCCAGTACTTC.

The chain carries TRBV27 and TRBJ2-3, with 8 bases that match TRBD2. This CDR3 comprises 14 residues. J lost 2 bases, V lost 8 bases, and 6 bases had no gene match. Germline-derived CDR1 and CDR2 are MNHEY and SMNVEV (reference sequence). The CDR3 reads CASQLAENTDTQYF. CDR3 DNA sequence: TGTGCCAGCCAACTAGCGGAAAACACAGATACGCAGTATTTT.

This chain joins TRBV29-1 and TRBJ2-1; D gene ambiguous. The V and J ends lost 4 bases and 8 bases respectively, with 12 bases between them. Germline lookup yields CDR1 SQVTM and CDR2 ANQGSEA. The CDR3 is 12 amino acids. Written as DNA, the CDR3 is TGCAGCGTTGCGAGAAGTTCCGATGAGCAGTTCTTC. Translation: CSVARSSDEQFF.

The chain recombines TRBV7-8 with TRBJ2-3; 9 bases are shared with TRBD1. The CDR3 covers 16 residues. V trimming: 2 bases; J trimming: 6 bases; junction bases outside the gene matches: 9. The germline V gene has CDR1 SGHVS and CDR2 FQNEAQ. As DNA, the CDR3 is TGTGCCAGCAGCTTACAGACAGGGGGTAATATGGATACGCAGTATTTT. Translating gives CASSLQTGGNMDTQYF.

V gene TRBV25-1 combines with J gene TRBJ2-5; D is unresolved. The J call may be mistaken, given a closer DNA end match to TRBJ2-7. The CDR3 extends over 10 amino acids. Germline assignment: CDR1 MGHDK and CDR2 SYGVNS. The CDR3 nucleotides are TGTGCCACAGACTCCTACGAGCAGTACTTC. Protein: CATDSYEQYF.

CDR3 DNA sequence: TGCGCCAGCAGCTCAACTAGCGGGGGGAATGAGCAGTTCTTC. Its translation: CASSSTSGGNEQFF. The rearrangement joins TRBV5-1 to TRBJ2-1, with 12 positions matching TRBD2. This CDR3 is 14 amino acids long. With 3 bases clipped from V and 7 bases from J, the junction kept 2 bases outside the gene matches. Germline CDR1 SGHRS, CDR2 YFSETQ.

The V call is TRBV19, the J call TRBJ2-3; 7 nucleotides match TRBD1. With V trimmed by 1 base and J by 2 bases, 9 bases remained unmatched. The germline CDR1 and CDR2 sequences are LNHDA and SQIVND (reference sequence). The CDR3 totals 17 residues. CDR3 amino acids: CASSIGWAGGITDTQYF. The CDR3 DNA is TGTGCCAGTAGTATAGGATGGGCAGGGGGAATCACAGATACGCAGTATTTT.

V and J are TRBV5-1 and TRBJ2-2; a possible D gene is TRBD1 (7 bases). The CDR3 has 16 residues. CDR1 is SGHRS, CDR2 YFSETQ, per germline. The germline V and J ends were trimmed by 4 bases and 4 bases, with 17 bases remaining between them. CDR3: CASSGGAQGGTGELFF. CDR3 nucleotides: TGCGCCAGCAGCGGAGGGGCCCAGGGGGGCACCGGGGAGCTGTTTTTT.

CDR3 sequence: CASRGHPYEQYF. The CDR3 DNA reads TGTGCCAGCAGGGGACACCCATACGAGCAGTACTTC. The chain employs TRBV21-1 and TRBJ2-7; TRBD1, as called in the table, went unchecked against the DNA. TRBV21-1 is noted as a pseudogene. The CDR3 consists of 12 residues.

CDR3 protein: CASSVGLQRNTEAFF. DNA of the CDR3: TGTGCCAGCAGCGTAGGGTTACAGCGGAACACTGAAGCTTTCTTT. The chain has TRBV9 and TRBJ1-1; the D is unclear. This CDR3 region has 15 residues. Between the trimmed V and J ends, which lost 0 bases and 1 base, there was a span of 10 bases. CDR1 is SGDLS and CDR2 is YYNGEE in the germline V gene.

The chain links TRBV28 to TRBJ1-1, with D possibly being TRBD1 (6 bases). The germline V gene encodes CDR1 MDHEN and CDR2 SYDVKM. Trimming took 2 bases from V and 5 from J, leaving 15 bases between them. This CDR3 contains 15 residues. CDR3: CASSLGGAGETEAFF. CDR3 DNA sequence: TGTGCCAGCAGTTTAGGGGGGGCGGGCGAGACTGAAGCTTTCTTT. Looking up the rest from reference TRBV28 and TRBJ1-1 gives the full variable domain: DVKVTQSSRYLVKRTGEKVFLECVQDMDHENMFWYRQDPGLGLRLIYFSYDVKMKEKGDIPEGYSVSREKKERFSLILESASTNQTSMYLCASSLGGAGETEAFFGQGTRLTVV.

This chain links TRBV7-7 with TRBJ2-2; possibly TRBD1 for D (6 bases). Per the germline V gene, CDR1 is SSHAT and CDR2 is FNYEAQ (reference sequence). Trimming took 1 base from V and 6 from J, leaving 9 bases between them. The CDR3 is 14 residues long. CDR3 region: CASSLDRVPGELFF. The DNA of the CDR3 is TGTGCCAGCAGCTTAGACAGGGTCCCCGGGGAGCTGTTTTTT.

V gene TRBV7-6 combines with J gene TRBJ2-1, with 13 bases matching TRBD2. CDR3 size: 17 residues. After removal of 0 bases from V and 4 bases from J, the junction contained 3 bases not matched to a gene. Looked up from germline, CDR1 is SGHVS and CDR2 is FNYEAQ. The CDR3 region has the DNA TGTGCCAGCAGCTTAGCCCGGACTAGCGGGGGTTACAATGAGCAGTTCTTC. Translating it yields CASSLARTSGGYNEQFF.

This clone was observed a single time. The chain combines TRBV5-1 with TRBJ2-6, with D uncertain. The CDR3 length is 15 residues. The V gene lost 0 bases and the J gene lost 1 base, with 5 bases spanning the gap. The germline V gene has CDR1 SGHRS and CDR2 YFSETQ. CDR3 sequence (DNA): TGCGCCAGCAGCTTGGAGCCTTCTGGGGCCAACGTCCTGACTTTC. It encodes CASSLEPSGANVLTF.

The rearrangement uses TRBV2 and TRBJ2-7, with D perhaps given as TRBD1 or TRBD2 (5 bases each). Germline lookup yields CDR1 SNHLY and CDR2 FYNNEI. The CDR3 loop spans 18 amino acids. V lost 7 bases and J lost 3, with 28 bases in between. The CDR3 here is CASKWLVLRIKGSYEQYF. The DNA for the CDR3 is TGTGCCAGCAAATGGTTGGTACTCCGAATAAAGGGGAGCTACGAGCAGTACTTC.

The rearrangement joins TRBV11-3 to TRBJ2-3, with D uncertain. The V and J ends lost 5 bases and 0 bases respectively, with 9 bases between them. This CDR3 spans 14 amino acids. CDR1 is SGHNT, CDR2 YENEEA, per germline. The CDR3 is CASSPKGSTDTQYF. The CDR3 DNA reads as TGTGCCAGCAGCCCCAAGGGCAGCACAGATACGCAGTATTTT.

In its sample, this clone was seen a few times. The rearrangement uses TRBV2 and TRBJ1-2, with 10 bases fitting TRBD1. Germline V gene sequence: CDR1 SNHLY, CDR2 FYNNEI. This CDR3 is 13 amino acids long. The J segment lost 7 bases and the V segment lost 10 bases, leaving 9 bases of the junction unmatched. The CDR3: CATAGTGESGYTF. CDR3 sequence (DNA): TGTGCCACTGCCGGGACAGGGGAGAGTGGCTACACCTTC.